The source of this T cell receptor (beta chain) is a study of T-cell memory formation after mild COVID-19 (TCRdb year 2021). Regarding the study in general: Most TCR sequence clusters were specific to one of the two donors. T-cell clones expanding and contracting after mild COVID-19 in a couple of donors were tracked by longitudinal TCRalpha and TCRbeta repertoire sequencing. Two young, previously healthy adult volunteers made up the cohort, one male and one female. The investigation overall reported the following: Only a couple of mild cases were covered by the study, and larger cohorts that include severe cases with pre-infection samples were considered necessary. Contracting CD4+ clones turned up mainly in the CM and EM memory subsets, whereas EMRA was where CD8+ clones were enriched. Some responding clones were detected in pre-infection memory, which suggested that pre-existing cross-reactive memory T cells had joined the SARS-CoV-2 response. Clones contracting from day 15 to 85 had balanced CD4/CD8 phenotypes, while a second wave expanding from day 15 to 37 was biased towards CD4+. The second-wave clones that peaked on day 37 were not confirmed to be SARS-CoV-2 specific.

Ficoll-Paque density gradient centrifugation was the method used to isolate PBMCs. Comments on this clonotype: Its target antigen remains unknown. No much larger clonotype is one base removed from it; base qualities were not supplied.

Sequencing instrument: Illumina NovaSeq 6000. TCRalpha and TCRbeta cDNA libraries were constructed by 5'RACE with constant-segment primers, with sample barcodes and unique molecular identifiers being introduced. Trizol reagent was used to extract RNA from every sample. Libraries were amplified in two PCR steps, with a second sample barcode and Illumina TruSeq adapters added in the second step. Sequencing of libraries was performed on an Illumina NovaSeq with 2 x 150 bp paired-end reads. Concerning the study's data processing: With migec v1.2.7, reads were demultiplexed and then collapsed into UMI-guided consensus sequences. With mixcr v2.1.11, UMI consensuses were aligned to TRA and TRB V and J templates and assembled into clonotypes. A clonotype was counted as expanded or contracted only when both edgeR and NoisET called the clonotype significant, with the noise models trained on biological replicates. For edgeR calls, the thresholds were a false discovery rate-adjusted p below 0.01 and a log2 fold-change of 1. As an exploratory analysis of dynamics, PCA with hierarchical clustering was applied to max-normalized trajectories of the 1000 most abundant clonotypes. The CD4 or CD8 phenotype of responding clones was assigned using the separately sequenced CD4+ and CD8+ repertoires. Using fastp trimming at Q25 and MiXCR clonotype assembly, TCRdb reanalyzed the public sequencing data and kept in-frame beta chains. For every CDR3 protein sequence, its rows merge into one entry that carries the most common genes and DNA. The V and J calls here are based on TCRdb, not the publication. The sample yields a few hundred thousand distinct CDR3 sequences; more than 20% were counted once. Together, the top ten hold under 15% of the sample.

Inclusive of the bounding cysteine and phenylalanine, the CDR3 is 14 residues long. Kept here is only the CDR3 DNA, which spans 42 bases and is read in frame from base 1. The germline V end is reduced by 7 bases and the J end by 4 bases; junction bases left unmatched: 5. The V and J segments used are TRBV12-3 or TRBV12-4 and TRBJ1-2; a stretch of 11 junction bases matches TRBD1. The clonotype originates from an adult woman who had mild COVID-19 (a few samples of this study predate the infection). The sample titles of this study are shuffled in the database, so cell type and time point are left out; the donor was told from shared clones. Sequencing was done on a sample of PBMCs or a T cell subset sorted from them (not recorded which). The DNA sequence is TGTGCCAGCACCCTGGACAGGGGGCTCTATGGCTACACCTTC. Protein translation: CASTLDRGLYGYTF.